This T cell receptor beta chain was obtained from a study of T cell responses to AZD1222 COVID-19 vaccine. The V gene's germline CDR1 is KGHSH and CDR2 LQKENI. The CDR3 totals 15 residues. V lost 5 bases to trimming and J lost 0 bases, with 11 bases between them. Clones were sequenced by immunoSEQ multiplex PCR, and TCRdb holds only the in-frame ones, with some missing. The sample has fewer than 120,000 clones; roughly 90% are singletons. Study-level findings and limits: Rises in breadth and depth of Spike-specific TCRs came after two AZD1222 doses. The study identified only a handful of AZD1222 recipients as seropositive at baseline. Clonal diversity was possibly underestimated, and white British individuals and females predominated among donors.

This clone occurred once. The antigen is undetermined. This receptor was identified in an adult in good health. The chain has TRBV18 and TRBJ2-1; D is uncertain. The sample was peripheral blood, taken on day 0 of AZD1222 vaccination. This CDR3 reads CASSKRPSSYNEQFF. Written as DNA, the CDR3 is TGTGCCAGCTCAAAGCGTCCTAGCTCCTACAATGAGCAGTTCTTC.